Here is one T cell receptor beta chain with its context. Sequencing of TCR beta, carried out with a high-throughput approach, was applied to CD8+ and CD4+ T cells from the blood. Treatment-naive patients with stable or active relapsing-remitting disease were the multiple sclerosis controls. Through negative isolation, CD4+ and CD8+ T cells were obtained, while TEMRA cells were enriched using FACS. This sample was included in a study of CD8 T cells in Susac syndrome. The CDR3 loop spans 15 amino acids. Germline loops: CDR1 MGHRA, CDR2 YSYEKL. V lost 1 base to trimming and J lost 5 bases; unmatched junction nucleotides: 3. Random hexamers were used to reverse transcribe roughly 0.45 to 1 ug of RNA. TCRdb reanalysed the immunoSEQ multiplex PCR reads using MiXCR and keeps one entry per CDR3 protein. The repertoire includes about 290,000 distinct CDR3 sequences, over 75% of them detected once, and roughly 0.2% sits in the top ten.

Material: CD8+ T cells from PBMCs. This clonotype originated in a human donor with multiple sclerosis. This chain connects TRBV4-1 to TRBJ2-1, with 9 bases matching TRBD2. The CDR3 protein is CASSQVSGGHNEQFF. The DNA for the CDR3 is TGCGCCAGCAGCCAAGTTAGCGGGGGACACAATGAGCAGTTCTTC.